The present T cell receptor (beta chain) was sequenced within a study of cytotoxic CD8 clonotypes in ibrutinib-treated CLL. Whole-study findings and limits: Clonality went higher at ibrutinib response and then dropped back toward baseline at progression.

Some clones are missing from TCRdb's copy, which holds only in-frame ones; the method was immunoSEQ multiplex PCR. This sample has 15,000 to 20,000 clones, with 68% found just once. This clone is medium-sized (0.01 to 0.1%). Its antigen remains unidentified. V was cut by 3 bases and J by 5 bases, with 9 bases left in between. CDR3 length: 12 residues. Germline V CDR1 and CDR2: SGHNT, YYREEE (reference sequence). V gene TRBV5-4 combines with J gene TRBJ2-7, with D tentatively TRBD2 (6 bases). The sample was PBMCs, taken before ibrutinib treatment. The origin of this receptor is a human donor with chronic lymphocytic leukemia. In DNA form, the CDR3 reads TGTGCCAGCAGCTCCCCGGGGGACGAGCAGTACTTC. It encodes CASSSPGDEQYF.